This T cell receptor (beta chain) derives from a study of cytomegalovirus exposure and HLA in healthy donors. The study, taken as a whole, reports: As a later analysis showed, a missense DCLRE1C variant was linked to trimming of TCR beta V- and J-genes. Diagnosis of cytomegalovirus status made by the classifier reportedly showed high specificity and sensitivity.

About this clone: The antigen is not known.

This PCR relied on a set of 60 Vbeta primers and 13 Jbeta primers. Some clones are missing from TCRdb's copy, which holds only in-frame ones; the method was immunoSEQ multiplex PCR. The sample has roughly 160,000 clones, around 79% seen once. The CDR3 loop spans 14 amino acids. V dropped 4 bases and J dropped 8; count of bases not matched to a gene: 2. Germline loops: CDR1 SGHDT, CDR2 YYEEEE. V gene TRBV5-6 combines with J gene TRBJ2-1, with TRBD2 identical over 14 bases. The clonotype comes from a man aged 40-49 years in good health and CMV-seronegative. The sample comprised PBMCs. CDR3 region: CASSGLAGGHEQFF. The DNA of the CDR3 is TGTGCCAGCAGCGGACTAGCGGGGGGACATGAGCAGTTCTTC.